This TCR beta chain was captured by sequencing in a study of shared clonotypes between healthy human individuals. The V segment lost 4 bases and the J segment 0 bases; nucleotides outside the gene matches: 4. The CDR3 is 15 residues long. Germline loops: CDR1 SGHRS, CDR2 YFSETQ. As processed by the authors: ImmunoSEQ sequences covered only the junction and lacked quality scores; filtering therefore differed. Clones were read by immunoSEQ multiplex PCR, and TCRdb kept only the in-frame ones, dropping some. From that table come the V and J calls and clone size; the DNA was used to work out D and trimming. The sample includes nearly 1,000,000 clones, approximately 80% of them seen just once. In regard to this clone: Its antigen is unidentified. This same CDR3 is encoded by further DNA sequences in the sample.

Study conclusions and caveats: In having few donors, the study represented limited genetic and exposure-history diversity. Depth of sequencing was expected to influence donor clonotype sharing.

V gene TRBV5-1 combines with J gene TRBJ2-7; 10 bases align to TRBD2. The clonotype originates from a man aged 18 to 35 in good health. Sequencing was carried out using memory CD4+ T cells sorted from blood. Subset denoted: CD45RA-negative fraction. The CDR3 spells CASSPGLADSYEQYF. The CDR3 coding sequence is TGCGCCAGCAGCCCCGGACTAGCGGACTCCTACGAGCAGTACTTC.